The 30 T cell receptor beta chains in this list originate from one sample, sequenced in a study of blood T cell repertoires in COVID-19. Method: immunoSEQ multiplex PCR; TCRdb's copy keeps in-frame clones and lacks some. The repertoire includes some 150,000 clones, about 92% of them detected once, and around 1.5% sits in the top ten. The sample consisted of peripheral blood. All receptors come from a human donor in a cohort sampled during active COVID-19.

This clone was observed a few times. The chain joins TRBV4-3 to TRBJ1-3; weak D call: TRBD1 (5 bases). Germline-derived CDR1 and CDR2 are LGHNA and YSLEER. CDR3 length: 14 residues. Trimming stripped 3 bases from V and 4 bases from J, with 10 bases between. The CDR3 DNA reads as TGCGCCAGCAGCCAGCAGGGATCCGGAAACACCATATATTTT. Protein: CASSQQGSGNTIYF.

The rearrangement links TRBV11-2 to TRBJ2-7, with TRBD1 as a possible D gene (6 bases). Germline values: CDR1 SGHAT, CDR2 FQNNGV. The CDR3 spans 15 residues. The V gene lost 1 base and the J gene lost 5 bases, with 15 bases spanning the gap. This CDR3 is CASSLVPRGSDEQYF. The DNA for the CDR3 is TGTGCCAGCAGCTTAGTGCCCAGGGGATCCGACGAGCAGTACTTC.

The CDR3 DNA reads as TGTGCCAGCAGTCGAGATCCAGGGACTGGAAACACCATATATTTT. Translated: CASSRDPGTGNTIYF. The chain couples TRBV6-6 to TRBJ1-3; TRBD1 is a possible D gene (5 bases). Trimming removed 5 bases at V and 2 bases at J, with 13 bases between. Looked up from germline, CDR1 is MNHNY and CDR2 is SVGAGI (reference sequence). The CDR3 runs to 15 residues.

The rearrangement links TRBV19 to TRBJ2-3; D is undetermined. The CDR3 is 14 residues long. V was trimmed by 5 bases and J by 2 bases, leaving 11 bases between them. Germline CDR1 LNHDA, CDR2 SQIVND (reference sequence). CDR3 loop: CASSPGPFTDTQYF. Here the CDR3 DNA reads TGTGCCAGTAGTCCAGGCCCATTCACAGATACGCAGTATTTT.

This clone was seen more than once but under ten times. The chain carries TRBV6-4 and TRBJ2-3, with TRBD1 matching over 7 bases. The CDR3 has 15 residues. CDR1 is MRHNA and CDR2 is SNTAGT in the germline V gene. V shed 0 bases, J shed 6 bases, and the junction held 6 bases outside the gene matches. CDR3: CASSDSVDRVDTQYF. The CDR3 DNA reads TGTGCCAGCAGTGACTCCGTAGACAGGGTCGATACGCAGTATTTT.

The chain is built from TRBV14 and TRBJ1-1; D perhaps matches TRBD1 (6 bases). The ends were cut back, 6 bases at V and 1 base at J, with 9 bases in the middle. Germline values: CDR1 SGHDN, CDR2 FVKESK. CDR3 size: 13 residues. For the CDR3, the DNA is TGTGCCAGCAGACGAGGGGGGAACACTGAAGCTTTCTTT. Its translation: CASRRGGNTEAFF.

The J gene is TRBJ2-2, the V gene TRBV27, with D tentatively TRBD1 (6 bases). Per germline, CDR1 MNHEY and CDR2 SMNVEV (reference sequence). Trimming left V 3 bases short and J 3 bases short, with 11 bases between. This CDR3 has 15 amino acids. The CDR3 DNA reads TGTGCCAGCAGTTTGGGCAGGGGAGACACCGGGGAGCTGTTTTTT. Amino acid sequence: CASSLGRGDTGELFF.

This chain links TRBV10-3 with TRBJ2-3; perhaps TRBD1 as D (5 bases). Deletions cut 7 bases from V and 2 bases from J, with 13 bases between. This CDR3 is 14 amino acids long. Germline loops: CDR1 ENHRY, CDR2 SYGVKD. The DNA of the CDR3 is TGTGCCATCAAGCGACAGACCGACACAGATACGCAGTATTTT. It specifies CAIKRQTDTDTQYF.

The CDR3 sequence is CASSQSGGGMAKNIQYF. DNA of the CDR3: TGTGCCAGCAGCCAATCAGGGGGCGGGATGGCCAAAAACATTCAGTACTTC. The chain employs TRBV7-9 and TRBJ2-4; TRBD1 matches at 8 bases. CDR1 is SEHNR, CDR2 FQNEAQ, per germline (reference sequence). V dropped 5 bases and J dropped 1; count of bases not matched to a gene: 10. CDR3 length equals 17 residues.

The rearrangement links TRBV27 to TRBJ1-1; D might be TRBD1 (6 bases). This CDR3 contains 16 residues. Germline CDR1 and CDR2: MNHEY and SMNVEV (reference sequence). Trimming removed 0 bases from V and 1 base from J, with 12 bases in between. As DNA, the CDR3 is TGTGCCAGCAGTTTATCGGGGGCAGGATGGAACACTGAAGCTTTCTTT. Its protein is CASSLSGAGWNTEAFF.

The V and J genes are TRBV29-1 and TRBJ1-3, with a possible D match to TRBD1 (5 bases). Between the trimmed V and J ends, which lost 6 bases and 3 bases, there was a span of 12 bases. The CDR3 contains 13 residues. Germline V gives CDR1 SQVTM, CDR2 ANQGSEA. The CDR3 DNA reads TGCAGCGTGGTAAGGGGAATTGGAAACACCATATATTTT. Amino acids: CSVVRGIGNTIYF.

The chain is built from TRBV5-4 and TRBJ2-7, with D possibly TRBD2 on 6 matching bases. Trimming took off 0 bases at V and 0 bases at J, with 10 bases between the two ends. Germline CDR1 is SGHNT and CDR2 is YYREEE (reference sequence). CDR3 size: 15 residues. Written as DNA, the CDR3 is TGTGCCAGCAGCTTGGCACCCGGGGGCTCCTACGAGCAGTACTTC. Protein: CASSLAPGGSYEQYF.

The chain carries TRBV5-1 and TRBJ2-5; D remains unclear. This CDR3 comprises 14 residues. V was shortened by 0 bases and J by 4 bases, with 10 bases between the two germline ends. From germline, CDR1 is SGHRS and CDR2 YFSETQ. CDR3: CASSLGWSGETQYF. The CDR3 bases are TGCGCCAGCAGCTTGGGGTGGTCAGGAGAGACCCAGTACTTC. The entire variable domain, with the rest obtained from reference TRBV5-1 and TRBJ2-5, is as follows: KAGVTQTPRYLIKTRGQQVTLSCSPISGHRSVSWYQQTPGQGLQFLFEYFSETQRNKGNFPGRFSGRQFSNSRSEMNVSTLELGDSALYLCASSLGWSGETQYFGPGTRLLVL.

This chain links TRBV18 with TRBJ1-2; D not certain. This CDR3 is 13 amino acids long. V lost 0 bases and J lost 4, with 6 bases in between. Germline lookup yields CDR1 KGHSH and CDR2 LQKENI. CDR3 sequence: CASSPPRPYGYTF. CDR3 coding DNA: TGTGCCAGCTCACCACCGCGGCCCTATGGCTACACCTTC.

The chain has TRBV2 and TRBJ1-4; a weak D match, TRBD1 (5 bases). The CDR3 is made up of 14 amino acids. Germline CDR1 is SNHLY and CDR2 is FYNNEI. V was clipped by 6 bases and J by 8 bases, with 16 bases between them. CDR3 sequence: CASSRTPGGEKLFF. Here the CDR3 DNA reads TGTGCCAGCAGCCGCACTCCCGGGGGGGAAAAACTGTTTTTT. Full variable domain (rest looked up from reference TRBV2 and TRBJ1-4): EPEVTQTPSHQVTQMGQEVILRCVPISNHLYFYWYRQILGQKVEFLVSFYNNEISEKSEIFDDQFSVERPDGSNFTLKIRSTKLEDSAMYFCASSRTPGGEKLFFGSGTQLSVL.

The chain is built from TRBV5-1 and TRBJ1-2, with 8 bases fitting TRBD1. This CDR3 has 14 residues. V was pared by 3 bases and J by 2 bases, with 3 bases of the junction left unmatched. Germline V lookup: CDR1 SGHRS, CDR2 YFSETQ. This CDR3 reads CASSSRTGNYGYTF. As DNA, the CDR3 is TGCGCCAGCAGCTCCAGGACAGGGAACTATGGCTACACCTTC.

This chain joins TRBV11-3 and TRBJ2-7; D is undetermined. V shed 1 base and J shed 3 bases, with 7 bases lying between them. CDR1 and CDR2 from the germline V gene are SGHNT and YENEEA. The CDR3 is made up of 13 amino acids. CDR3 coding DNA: TGTGCCAGCAGCTTAGTCGCCGGCTACGAGCAGTACTTC. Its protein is CASSLVAGYEQYF. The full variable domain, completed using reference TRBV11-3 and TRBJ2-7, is EAGVVQSPRYKIIEKKQPVAFWCNPISGHNTLYWYLQNLGQGPELLIRYENEEAVDDSQLPKDRFSAERLKGVDSTLKIQPAELGDSAVYLCASSLVAGYEQYFGPGTRLTVT.

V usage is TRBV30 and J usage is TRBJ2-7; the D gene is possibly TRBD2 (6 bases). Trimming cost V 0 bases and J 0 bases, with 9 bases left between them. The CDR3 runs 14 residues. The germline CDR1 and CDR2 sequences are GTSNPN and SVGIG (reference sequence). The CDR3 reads CAWSVGGSSYEQYF. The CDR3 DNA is TGTGCCTGGAGTGTAGGAGGGAGCTCCTACGAGCAGTACTTC.

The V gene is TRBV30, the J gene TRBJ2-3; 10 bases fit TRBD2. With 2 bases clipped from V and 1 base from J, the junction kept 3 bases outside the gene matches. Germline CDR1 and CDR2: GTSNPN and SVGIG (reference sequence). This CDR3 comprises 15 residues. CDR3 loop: CAWSIGLAGTDTQYF. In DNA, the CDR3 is TGTGCCTGGAGTATCGGACTAGCGGGCACAGATACGCAGTATTTT.

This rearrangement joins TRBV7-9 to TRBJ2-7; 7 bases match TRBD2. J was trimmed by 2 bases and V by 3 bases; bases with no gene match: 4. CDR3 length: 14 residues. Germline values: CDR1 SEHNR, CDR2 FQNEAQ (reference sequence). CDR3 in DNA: TGTGCCAGCAGCTTGGGGGGGGTGGCCTACGAGCAGTACTTC. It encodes CASSLGGVAYEQYF.

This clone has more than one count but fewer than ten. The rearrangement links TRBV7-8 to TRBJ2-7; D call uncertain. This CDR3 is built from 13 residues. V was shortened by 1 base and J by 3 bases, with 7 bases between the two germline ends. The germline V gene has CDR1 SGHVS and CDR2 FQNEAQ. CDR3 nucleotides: TGTGCCAGCAGCTTAGGTCCGGGCTACGAGCAGTACTTC. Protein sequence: CASSLGPGYEQYF.

This CDR3 is CASSLEAGPSYEQYF. CDR3 nucleotides: TGTGCCAGCAGCTTGGAGGCGGGTCCCTCCTACGAGCAGTACTTC. V and J are TRBV5-4 and TRBJ2-7, with D perhaps matching TRBD2 (5 bases). The V and J ends lost 0 bases and 0 bases respectively, with 10 bases between them. CDR1 and CDR2 (germline): SGHNT, YYREEE (reference sequence). This CDR3 is 15 amino acids long.

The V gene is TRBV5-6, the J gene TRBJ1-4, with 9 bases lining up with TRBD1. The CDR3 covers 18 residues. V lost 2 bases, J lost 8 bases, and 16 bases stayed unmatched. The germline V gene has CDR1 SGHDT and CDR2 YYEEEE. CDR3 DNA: TGTGCCAGCAGCTTCGGTCCCCCGGGACAGGGTATTTTCGAAAAACTGTTTTTT. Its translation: CASSFGPPGQGIFEKLFF. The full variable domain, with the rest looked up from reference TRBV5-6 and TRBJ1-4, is DAGVTQSPTHLIKTRGQQVTLRCSPKSGHDTVSWYQQALGQGPQFIFQYYEEEERQRGNFPDRFSGHQFPNYSSELNVNALLLGDSALYLCASSFGPPGQGIFEKLFFGSGTQLSVL.

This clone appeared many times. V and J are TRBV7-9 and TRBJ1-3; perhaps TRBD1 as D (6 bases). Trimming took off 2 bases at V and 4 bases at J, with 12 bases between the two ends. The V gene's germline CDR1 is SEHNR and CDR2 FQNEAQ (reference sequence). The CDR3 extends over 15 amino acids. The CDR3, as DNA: TGTGCCAGCAGCTTACCCCAAGGACAGGGAAACACCATATATTTT. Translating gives CASSLPQGQGNTIYF.

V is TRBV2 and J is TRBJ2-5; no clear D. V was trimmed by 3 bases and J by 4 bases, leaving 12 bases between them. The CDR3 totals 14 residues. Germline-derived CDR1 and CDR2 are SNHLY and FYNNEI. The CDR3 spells CASSDRAAGETQYF. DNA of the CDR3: TGTGCCAGCAGTGATAGAGCAGCAGGAGAGACCCAGTACTTC.

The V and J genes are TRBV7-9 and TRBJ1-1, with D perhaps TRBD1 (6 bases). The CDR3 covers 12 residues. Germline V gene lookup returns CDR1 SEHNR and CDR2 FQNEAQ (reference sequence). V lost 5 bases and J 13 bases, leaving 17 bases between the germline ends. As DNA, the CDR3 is TGTGCCAGCAGCATGATACAGGGTATAGGTTTCTTT. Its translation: CASSMIQGIGFF.

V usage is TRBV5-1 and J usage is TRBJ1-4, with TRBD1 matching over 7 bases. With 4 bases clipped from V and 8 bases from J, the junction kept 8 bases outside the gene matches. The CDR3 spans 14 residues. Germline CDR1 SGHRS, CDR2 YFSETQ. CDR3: CASSQGGFDEKLFF. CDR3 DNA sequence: TGCGCCAGCAGCCAAGGGGGCTTTGACGAAAAACTGTTTTTT.

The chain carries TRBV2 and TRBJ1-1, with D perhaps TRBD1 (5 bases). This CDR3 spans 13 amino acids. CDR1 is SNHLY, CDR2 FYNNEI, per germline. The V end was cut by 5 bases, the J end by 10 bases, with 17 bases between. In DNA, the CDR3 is TGTGCCAGCAGTCCGGGTGTATTGGGGGGAGCTTTCTTT. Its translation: CASSPGVLGGAFF. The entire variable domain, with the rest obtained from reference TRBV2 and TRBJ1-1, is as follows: EPEVTQTPSHQVTQMGQEVILRCVPISNHLYFYWYRQILGQKVEFLVSFYNNEISEKSEIFDDQFSVERPDGSNFTLKIRSTKLEDSAMYFCASSPGVLGGAFFGQGTRLTVV.

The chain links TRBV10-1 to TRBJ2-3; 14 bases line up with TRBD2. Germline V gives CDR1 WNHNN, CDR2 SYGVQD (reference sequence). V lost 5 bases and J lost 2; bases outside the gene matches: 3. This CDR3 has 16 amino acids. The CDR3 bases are TGCGCCAGCAGTTGGACTAGCGGGGGGTTCACAGATACGCAGTATTTT. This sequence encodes CASSWTSGGFTDTQYF.

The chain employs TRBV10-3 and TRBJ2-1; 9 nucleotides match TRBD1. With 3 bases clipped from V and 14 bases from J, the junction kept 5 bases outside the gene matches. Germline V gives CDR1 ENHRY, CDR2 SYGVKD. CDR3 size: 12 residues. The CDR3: CAISDTGTGKFF. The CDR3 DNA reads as TGTGCCATCAGTGACACCGGGACAGGGAAGTTCTTC.